This T cell receptor beta chain was identified during a study of blood T cell repertoires in COVID-19. This clone was detected only a few times. The CDR3 is 13 amino acids. TCRdb's table, derived via immunoSEQ multiplex PCR, lists solely in-frame clones and lacks some. This sample has about 220,000 clones, with about 83% found just once. The rearrangement uses TRBV21-1 and TRBJ1-2; the table's TRBD1 call for D was not verified on the DNA. TRBV21-1 is annotated as a pseudogene. Sequenced material: PBMCs or T cells enriched from blood (not recorded which). This clonotype originated in a woman between 40 and 50 years old who had been exposed to COVID-19. The CDR3 spells CASSKNRGDGYTF. The CDR3 DNA reads as TGTGCCAGCAGCAAAAACAGGGGGGACGGCTACACCTTC.